Listed below are T cell receptor beta chains from one sample, sequenced in a study of neurological immune-mediated disorders. Each CDR3 protein gets one entry after TCRdb re-called the 5' RACE reads with MiXCR. The sample lists about 46,000 distinct CDR3 sequences, around 3.3% occurring once. Specimen: PBMCs. The receptors shown here come from a woman between 45 and 60 years old with multiple sclerosis. Each CDR3 is given without its conserved first and last residue.

>TRBJ1-2|TRBV15
ATSREGRGNYGYT
>TRBJ2-3|TRBV7-2
ASSLGGLAGEDTQY
>TRBJ2-7|TRBV5-1
ASSDAGTSGPTYEQY
>TRBJ2-1|TRBV7-2
ASSLRAGTGQF
>TRBJ2-2|TRBV28
ASSFPGLAGGPRVTGELF
>TRBJ1-5|TRBV5-1
ASSGGDRGDQPQH
>TRBJ2-1|TRBV11-1
ASSLEVGFPHEQF
>TRBJ1-5|TRBV10-2
ASTSSGQGGGNQPQH
>TRBJ2-1|TRBV5-1
ASSDGKSEFDEQF
>TRBJ1-1|TRBV7-9
ASSLVANTEAF
>TRBJ1-5|TRBV20-1
SAVRDSRNQPQH
>TRBJ2-1|TRBV3-1
ANNQASLAGAFQF
>TRBJ2-7|TRBV2
ASSEWQEQY
>TRBJ1-5|TRBV5-1
ASRLGINSNQPQH
>TRBJ1-2|TRBV20-1
SARDGTGGFYGYT
>TRBJ2-5|TRBV20-1
SARAPAGLQETQY
>TRBJ2-2|TRBV6-5
ASSYGPTGGVGELF
>TRBJ1-3|TRBV6-5
ASSYSRTVSGNTIY
>TRBJ2-7|TRBV7-9
ASSLGETGASSYEQY
>TRBJ2-3|TRBV24-1
ATSDHASGRPDTQY
>TRBJ1-6|TRBV5-6
ASSFGSSYNSPLH
>TRBJ2-5|TRBV5-6
ASSLKGLQETQY
>TRBJ1-3|TRBV2
ASKDRESSGNTIY
>TRBJ2-1|TRBV29-1
SAGTEGEF
>TRBJ2-5|TRBV4-2
ASSPPSLPQETQY
>TRBJ2-2|TRBV3-1
ASSQGTANTGELF
>TRBJ2-7|TRBV28
ASLTAGQGDREQY
>TRBJ2-2|TRBV5-8
ASSLIQGTGELF
>TRBJ1-5|TRBV18
ASSPPGTQPQH
>TRBJ2-1|TRBV4-2
ASSPTPGGVNEQF
>TRBJ1-4|TRBV7-2
ASSLGDRGTNEKLF
>TRBJ2-2|TRBV15
ATSRLSGSVTGELF
>TRBJ2-7|TRBV20-1
SAPPGQVGTYEQY
>TRBJ2-1|TRBV12-3/TRBV12-4
ASSQREGLFYEQF
>TRBJ2-1|TRBV6-2/TRBV6-3
ASSYESSGISEQF
>TRBJ2-1|TRBV20-1
SALQTSGGAFGEQF
>TRBJ2-1|TRBV21-1
ASSKGGNEQF
>TRBJ2-1|TRBV3-1
ASRLGGEQF
>TRBJ1-2|TRBV28
ASTGTGAYGYT